This TCR beta chain was retrieved from a study of shared clonotypes between healthy human individuals. The wider study: CD4 naive cells filled three plates per donor, CD4 memory three, CD8 naive two and CD8 memory one.

The V segment lost 6 bases and the J segment 9 bases; nucleotides outside the gene matches: 8. The germline gives CDR1 MNHEY, CDR2 SMNVEV (reference sequence). The CDR3 sequence is 13 residues long. The table came from immunoSEQ multiplex PCR; TCRdb's copy has only in-frame clones and leaves some out. The sample has about 2 million clones, around 95% seen once. Study-wide results and limits: All-four-donor shared clonotypes had higher generation probabilities than non-shared clonotypes did.

This clone was seen a single time. Its target is not known. The chain combines TRBV27 with TRBJ2-1; the match to TRBD2 covers 7 bases. The specimen sequenced was naive CD4+ T cells sorted from blood. Indicated subset: CD45RA+ positively selected. The TCR was taken from a man between 18 and 35 years old in good health. For the CDR3, the DNA is TGTGCCAGCAGCTCCCAGGGCGGGAGTGAGCAGTTCTTC. The encoded protein is CASSSQGGSEQFF.